Detailed here is one TCR beta chain. This clonotype occurred a few times. The clone's antigen remains unknown. Qualities for individual bases were not recorded, and no much larger clone is one base off. The CDR3 measures 15 amino acids from cysteine to phenylalanine. Here the CDR3 DNA is all that survives: 45 bases in frame from base 1. V is cut back by 5 bases and J by 9 bases, with 7 bases in the junction unmatched. The germline V gene sets CDR1 to SGHVS and CDR2 to FQNEAQ. To prepare the library, 5' RACE was applied. Instrument used: NextSeq 500. To correct for sequencing error and PCR bias, the TCR library protocol tagged individual cDNA molecules with unique molecular identifiers. Both TCR alpha and beta chains were sequenced, and tight co-correlation was observed between alpha and beta sequence abundances in each sample. The authors' pipeline ran thus. Decombinator V4 was used to annotate the V gene, J gene and CDR3 of the TCR sequences. TCRs were defined as expanded if a significant change between any two time points was detected under a Poisson model with p below 0.0001. TCR abundances were normalised to the total number of TCRs sequenced in each sample and reported as counts per million. TRAV1-2 paired with TRAJ12, TRAJ20 or TRAJ33 defined MAIT TCRs, while TRAV10 paired with TRAJ18 defined iNKT TCRs. VDJdb, accessed on 1 November 2021, was searched for TCRs annotated for CMV, EBV and SARS-CoV-2, and TCRs annotated for more than one antigen were excluded. Clones were called with MiXCR by TCRdb after fastp trimmed the public reads at Q25, and only in-frame beta chains were retained. Under each unique CDR3 protein, matching rows form one entry showing the most common genes and DNA. The V and J calls here are based on TCRdb, not the publication. The sample includes about 48,000 distinct CDR3 sequences, with about 6.2% observed a single time. The top ten clones comprise around 7% of the sample.

The data were taken from a study of early T cells in non-severe SARS-CoV-2 infection (dated by TCRdb to the early 2020s). Some background on the complete study: TCR sequencing used bulk RNA from unsorted whole blood, so alpha and beta chains could not be paired. The full study reports these points: VDJdb matching was skewed toward anti-spike CD8 responses and likely underestimated virus-specific expansions by missing private and CD4 specificities.

The study was a case-control design nested within a healthcare worker cohort in London, UK, with weekly nasopharyngeal swab PCR tests and blood sampling. Healthcare workers were enrolled in the week of the UK lockdown, from 23 to 31 March 2020, and were followed every week for up to about 16 weeks. The sequences come from whole blood, collected at baseline. The sequence was obtained from an adult who was a healthcare worker with PCR-confirmed SARS-CoV-2 infection or an uninfected control (not recorded which). The V gene is TRBV7-8 and the J gene is TRBJ2-1; 13 middle bases align to TRBD2. The CDR3 here reads CASSRGLAGVTEQFF. The base sequence is TGTGCCAGCAGCCGAGGACTAGCGGGAGTCACTGAGCAGTTCTTC.